Detailed here is one T cell receptor beta chain. What it binds is unknown. Amplification used 60 Vbeta primers and 13 Jbeta primers. Generated by immunoSEQ multiplex PCR, the TCRdb table keeps only in-frame clones and is missing some. The table has under 130,000 clones, about 70% seen once. The sample is drawn from a study of cytomegalovirus exposure and HLA in healthy donors. General observations from the study: Across donors, presence/absence analyses took sequencing depth to be roughly uniform. In a later analysis, TCR beta V- and J-gene trimming showed a link to a missense DCLRE1C variant.

Germline CDR1 LNHDA, CDR2 SQIVND (reference sequence). The V end lost 5 bases, the J end lost 5 bases, and 15 bases lay between the germline ends. This CDR3 is 14 amino acids long. It was healthy bone marrow donors who served as donors. The gene calls are TRBV19 and TRBJ2-5; perhaps TRBD2 as D (5 bases). This TCR was sampled from a man between 45 and 60 years old in good health and CMV-seropositive. Input material: PBMCs. CDR3 in amino acids: CASSEGPIGETQYF. CDR3 sequence (DNA): TGTGCCAGTAGTGAGGGCCCCATCGGGGAGACCCAGTACTTC.